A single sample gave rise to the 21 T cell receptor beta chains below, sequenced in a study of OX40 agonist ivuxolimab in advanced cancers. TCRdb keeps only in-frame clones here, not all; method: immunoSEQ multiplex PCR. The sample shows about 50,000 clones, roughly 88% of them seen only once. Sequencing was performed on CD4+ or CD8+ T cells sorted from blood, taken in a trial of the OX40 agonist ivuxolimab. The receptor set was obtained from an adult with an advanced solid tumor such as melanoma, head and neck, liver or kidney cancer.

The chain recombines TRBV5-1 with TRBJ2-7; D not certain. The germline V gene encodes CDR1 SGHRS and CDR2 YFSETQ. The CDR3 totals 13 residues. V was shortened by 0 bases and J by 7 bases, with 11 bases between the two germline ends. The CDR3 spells CASSLDYVGEQYF. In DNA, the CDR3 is TGCGCCAGCAGCTTGGACTATGTGGGAGAGCAGTACTTC. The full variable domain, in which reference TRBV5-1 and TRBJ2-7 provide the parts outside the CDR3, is KAGVTQTPRYLIKTRGQQVTLSCSPISGHRSVSWYQQTPGQGLQFLFEYFSETQRNKGNFPGRFSGRQFSNSRSEMNVSTLELGDSALYLCASSLDYVGEQYFGPGTRLTVT.

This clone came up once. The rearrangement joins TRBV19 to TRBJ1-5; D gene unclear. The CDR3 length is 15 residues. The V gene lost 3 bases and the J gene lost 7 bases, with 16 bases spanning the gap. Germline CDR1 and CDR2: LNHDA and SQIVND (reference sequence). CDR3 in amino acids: CASSMARKDVQPQHF. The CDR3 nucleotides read TGTGCCAGTAGTATGGCTAGGAAGGATGTACAGCCCCAGCATTTT.

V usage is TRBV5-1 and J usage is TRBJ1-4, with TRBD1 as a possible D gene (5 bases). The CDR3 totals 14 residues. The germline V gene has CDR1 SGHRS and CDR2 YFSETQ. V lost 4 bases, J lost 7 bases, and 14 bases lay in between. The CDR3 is CASSPPGPLEKLFF. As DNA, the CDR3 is TGCGCCAGCAGCCCTCCGGGACCCCTTGAAAAACTGTTTTTT.

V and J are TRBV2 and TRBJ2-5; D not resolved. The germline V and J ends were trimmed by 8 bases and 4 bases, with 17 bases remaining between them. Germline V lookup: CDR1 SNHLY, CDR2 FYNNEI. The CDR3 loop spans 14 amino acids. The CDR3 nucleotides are TGTGCCAGCGGCCTCGTAGGGCTCGGAGAGACCCAGTACTTC. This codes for CASGLVGLGETQYF.

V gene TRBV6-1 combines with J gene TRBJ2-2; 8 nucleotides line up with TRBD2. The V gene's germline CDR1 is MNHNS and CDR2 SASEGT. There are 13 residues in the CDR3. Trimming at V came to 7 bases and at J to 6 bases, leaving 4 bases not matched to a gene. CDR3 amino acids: CASKGSGAGELFF. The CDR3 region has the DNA TGTGCCAGCAAGGGTAGCGGGGCCGGGGAGCTGTTTTTT.

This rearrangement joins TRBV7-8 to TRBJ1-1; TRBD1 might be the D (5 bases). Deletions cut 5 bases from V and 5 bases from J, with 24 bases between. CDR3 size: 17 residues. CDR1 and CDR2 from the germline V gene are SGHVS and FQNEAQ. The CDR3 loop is CASSHSRGVGQGTEAFF. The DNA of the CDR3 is TGTGCCAGCAGCCACTCAAGAGGGGTAGGGCAGGGAACTGAAGCTTTCTTT.

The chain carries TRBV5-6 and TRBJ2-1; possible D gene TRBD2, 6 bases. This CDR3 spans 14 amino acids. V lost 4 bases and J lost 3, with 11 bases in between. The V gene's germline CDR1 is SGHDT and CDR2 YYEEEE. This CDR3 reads CASSKAGLYNEQFF. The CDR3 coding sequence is TGTGCCAGCAGCAAAGCGGGCCTCTACAATGAGCAGTTCTTC.

The CDR3 region is CASSPTRSSGSNEQFF. The CDR3 DNA follows: TGTGCCAGCAGTCCCACTCGGTCTAGCGGGAGCAATGAGCAGTTCTTC. This chain joins TRBV7-6 and TRBJ2-1; TRBD2 agrees at 10 bases. CDR1 SGHVS and CDR2 FNYEAQ come from the germline V gene. V lost 6 bases and J lost 6; bases outside the gene matches: 11. The CDR3 has 16 amino acids.

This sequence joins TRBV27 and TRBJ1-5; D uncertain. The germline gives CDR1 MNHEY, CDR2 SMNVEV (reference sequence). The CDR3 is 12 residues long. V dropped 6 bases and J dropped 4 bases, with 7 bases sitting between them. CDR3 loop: CASRDPNQPQHF. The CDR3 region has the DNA TGTGCCAGCAGGGACCCTAATCAGCCCCAGCATTTT.

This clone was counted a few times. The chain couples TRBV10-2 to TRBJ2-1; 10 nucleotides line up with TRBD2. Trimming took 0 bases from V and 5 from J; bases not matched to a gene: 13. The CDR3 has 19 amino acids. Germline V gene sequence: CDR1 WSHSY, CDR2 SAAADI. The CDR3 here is CASSESTGFLAGVHNEQFF. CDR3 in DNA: TGCGCCAGCAGTGAGTCAACGGGTTTCCTAGCGGGAGTCCACAATGAGCAGTTCTTC.

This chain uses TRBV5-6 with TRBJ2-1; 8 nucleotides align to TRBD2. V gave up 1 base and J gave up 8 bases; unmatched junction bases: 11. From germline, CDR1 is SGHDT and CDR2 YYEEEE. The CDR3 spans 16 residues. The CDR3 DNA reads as TGTGCCAGCAGCTTGAGCGGGAGAAAGTCTTGGGATGAGCAGTTCTTC. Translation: CASSLSGRKSWDEQFF.

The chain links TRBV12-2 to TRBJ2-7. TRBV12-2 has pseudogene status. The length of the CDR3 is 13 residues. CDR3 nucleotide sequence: TGTGCAAGTCGCTTACGGCAGTCCTACGAGCAGTACTTC. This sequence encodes CASRLRQSYEQYF.

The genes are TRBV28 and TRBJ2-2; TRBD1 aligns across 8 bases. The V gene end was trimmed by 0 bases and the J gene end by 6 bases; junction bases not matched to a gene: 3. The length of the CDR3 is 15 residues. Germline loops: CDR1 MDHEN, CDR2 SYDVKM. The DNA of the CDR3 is TGTGCCAGCAGTTTATGGGACAGGGTCGCCGGGGAGCTGTTTTTT. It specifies CASSLWDRVAGELFF.

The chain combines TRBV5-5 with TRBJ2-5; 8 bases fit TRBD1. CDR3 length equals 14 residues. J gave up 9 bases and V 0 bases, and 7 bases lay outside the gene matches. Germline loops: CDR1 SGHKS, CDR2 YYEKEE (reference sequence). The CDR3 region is CASSLAGQDISQYF. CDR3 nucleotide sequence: TGTGCCAGCAGCTTGGCGGGACAGGACATTTCCCAGTACTTC.

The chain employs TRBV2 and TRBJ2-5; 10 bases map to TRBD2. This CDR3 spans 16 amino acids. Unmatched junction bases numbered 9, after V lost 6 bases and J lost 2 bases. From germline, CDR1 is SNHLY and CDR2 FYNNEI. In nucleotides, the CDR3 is TGTGCCAGCAGAGCTTCAGCGGGAGGGGTACAAGAGACCCAGTACTTC. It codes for CASRASAGGVQETQYF.

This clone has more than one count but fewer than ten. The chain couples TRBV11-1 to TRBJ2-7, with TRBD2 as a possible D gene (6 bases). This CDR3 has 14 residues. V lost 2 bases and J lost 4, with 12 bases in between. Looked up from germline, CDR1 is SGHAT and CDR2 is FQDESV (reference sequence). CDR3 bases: TGTGCCAGCAGCTTATTGCGGGGAGGATACGAGCAGTACTTC. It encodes CASSLLRGGYEQYF.

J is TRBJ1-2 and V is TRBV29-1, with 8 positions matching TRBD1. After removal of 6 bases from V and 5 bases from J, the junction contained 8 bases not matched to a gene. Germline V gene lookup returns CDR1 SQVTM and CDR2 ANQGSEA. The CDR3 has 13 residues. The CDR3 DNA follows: TGCAGCGTGGGAGGAACAGGGGGGTATGGCTACACCTTC. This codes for CSVGGTGGYGYTF.

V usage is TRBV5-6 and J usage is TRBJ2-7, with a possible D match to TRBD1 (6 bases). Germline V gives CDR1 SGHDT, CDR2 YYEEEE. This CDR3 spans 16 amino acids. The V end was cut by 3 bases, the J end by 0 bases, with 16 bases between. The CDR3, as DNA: TGTGCCAGCAGCTCCCTACAGGGCGAAAGCTCCTACGAGCAGTACTTC. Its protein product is CASSSLQGESSYEQYF.

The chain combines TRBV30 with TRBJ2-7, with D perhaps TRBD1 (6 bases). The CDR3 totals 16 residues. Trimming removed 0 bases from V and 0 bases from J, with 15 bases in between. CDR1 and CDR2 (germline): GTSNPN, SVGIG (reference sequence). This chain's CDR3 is CAWSVMGQGPSYEQYF. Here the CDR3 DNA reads TGTGCCTGGAGTGTAATGGGTCAGGGGCCCTCCTACGAGCAGTACTTC.

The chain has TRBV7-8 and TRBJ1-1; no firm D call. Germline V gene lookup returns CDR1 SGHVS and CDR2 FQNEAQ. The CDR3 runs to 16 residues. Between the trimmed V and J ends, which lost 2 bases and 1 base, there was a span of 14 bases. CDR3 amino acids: CASSLWLSGRNTEAFF. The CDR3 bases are TGTGCCAGCAGCTTATGGCTATCTGGCAGGAACACTGAAGCTTTCTTT.

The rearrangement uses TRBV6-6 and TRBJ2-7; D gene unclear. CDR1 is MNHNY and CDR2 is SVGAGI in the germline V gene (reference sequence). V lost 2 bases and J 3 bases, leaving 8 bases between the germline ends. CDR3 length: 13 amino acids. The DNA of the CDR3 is TGTGCCAGCAGTTACAACTCTCGCTACGAGCAGTACTTC. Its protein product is CASSYNSRYEQYF.